The source of this T cell receptor (beta chain) is a study of T cell responses to AZD1222 COVID-19 vaccine. Whole-study findings and limits: The sample set comprised mostly white British donors with more females, and clonal diversity was possibly underestimated. Sampled repertoires all dated from after the peak T cell response. Nearly half of spike-specific TCRs reportedly go after variant regions that carry no mutations.

The ends were cut back, 3 bases at V and 5 bases at J, with 13 bases in the middle. There are 14 residues in the CDR3. Germline CDR1 is ENHRY and CDR2 is SYGVKD. Profiled with immunoSEQ multiplex PCR; TCRdb holds only in-frame clones, not every one. The sample records over 50,000 clones, more than 70% being singletons. A remark on this clone: Its antigen remains unidentified.

This sequence originates from an adult who received the AZD1222 COVID-19 vaccine. The J gene is TRBJ1-2, the V gene TRBV10-3; the D is unclear. The sequenced sample was peripheral blood, obtained 28 days after the second AZD1222 dose. CDR3 in amino acids: CAISEVWVLYGYTF. CDR3 in DNA: TGTGCCATCAGTGAAGTTTGGGTGTTGTATGGCTACACCTTC.